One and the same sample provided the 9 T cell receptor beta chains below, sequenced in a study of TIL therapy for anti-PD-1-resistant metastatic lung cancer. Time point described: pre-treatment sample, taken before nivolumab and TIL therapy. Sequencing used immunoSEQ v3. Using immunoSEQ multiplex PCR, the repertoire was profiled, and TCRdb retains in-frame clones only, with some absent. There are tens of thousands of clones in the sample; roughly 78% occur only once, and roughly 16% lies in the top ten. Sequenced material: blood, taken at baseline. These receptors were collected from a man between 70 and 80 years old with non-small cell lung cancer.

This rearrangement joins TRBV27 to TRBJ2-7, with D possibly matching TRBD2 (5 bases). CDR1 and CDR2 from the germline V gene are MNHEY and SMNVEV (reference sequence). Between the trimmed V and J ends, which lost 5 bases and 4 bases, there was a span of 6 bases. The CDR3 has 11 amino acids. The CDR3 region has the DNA TGTGCCAGCAGTCGAGGGTACGAGCAGTACTTC. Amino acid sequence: CASSRGYEQYF.

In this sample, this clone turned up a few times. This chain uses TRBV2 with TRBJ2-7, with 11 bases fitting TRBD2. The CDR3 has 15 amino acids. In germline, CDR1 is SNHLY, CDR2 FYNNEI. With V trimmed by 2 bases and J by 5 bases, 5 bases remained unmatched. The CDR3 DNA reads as TGTGCCAGCAGTGAATTTCAACTAGCGGGGGACGAGCAGTACTTC. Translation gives CASSEFQLAGDEQYF.

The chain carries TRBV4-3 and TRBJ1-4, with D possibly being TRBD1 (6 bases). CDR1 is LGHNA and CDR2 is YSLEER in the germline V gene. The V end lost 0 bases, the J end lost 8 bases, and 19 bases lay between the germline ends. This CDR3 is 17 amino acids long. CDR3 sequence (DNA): TGCGCCAGCAGCCAAGATTGGGGGGGGCGCGGGTCGGAAAAACTGTTTTTT. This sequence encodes CASSQDWGGRGSEKLFF.

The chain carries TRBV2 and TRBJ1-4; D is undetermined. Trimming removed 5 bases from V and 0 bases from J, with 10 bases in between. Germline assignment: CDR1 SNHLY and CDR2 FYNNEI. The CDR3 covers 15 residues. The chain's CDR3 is CASSPFLPTNEKLFF. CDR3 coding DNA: TGTGCCAGCAGTCCGTTCCTCCCAACTAATGAAAAACTGTTTTTT.

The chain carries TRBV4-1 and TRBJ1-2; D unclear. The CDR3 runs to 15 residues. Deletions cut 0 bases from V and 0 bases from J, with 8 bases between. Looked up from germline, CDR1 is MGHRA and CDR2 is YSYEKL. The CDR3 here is CASSQDWTANYGYTF. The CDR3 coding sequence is TGCGCCAGCAGCCAAGATTGGACGGCTAACTATGGCTACACCTTC.

As DNA, the CDR3 is TGCAGTGTAAAGGAACGGGAGACCCAGTACTTC. This gives the protein CSVKERETQYF. The chain couples TRBV20-1 to TRBJ2-5; D unclear. Trimming removed 7 bases from V and 5 bases from J, with 11 bases in between. The CDR3 consists of 11 residues. Germline V lookup: CDR1 DFQATT, CDR2 SNEGSKA (reference sequence).

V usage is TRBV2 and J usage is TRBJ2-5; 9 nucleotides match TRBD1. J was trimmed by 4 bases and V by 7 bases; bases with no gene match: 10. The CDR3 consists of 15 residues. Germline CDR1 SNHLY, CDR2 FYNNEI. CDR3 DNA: TGTGCCAGCACCTCACAGGGGGCGCGGGGAGAGACCCAGTACTTC. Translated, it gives CASTSQGARGETQYF.

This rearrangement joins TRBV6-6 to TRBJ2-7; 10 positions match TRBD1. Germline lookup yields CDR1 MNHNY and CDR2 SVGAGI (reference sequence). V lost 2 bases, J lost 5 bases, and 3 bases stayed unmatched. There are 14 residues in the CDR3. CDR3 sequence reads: CASSYPGTGDEQYF. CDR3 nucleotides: TGTGCCAGCAGTTACCCCGGGACAGGGGACGAGCAGTACTTC.

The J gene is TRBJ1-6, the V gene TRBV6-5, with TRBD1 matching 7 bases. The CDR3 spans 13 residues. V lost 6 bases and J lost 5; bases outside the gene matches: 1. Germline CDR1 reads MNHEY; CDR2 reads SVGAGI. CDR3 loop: CASRTGNNSPLHF. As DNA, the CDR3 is TGTGCCAGCAGGACAGGGAATAATTCACCCCTCCACTTT.